Below are 25 T cell receptor beta chains sequenced from a single sample in a study of identical twins. In TCRdb, the 5' RACE reads were re-called with MiXCR into one record per CDR3 protein. The data show fewer than 450,000 distinct CDR3 sequences, with 9% to 10% seen just once and 8% to 9.5% held by the top ten. The sequenced sample was naive T cells sorted from blood. The receptor source for this set is a woman between 50 and 59 years old in good health.

The table lists this clonotype with many counts. The chain carries TRBV18 and TRBJ1-1; tentatively, D is TRBD1 (5 bases). Germline loops: CDR1 KGHSH, CDR2 LQKENI. V was trimmed by 1 base and J by 2 bases, leaving 20 bases between them. The CDR3 runs 18 residues. The CDR3 reads CASSPLVNTGVLNTEAFF. CDR3 coding DNA: TGTGCCAGCTCACCACTGGTTAATACAGGAGTGTTAAACACTGAAGCTTTCTTT.

The chain employs TRBV5-1 and TRBJ2-1; D is perhaps TRBD1 or TRBD2 (6 bases each). Germline assignment: CDR1 SGHRS and CDR2 YFSETQ. CDR3 length equals 15 residues. V lost 0 bases, J lost 5 bases, and 12 bases lay in between. CDR3 amino acids: CASSLAVGGNNEQFF. The CDR3 DNA reads TGCGCCAGCAGCTTGGCCGTAGGGGGGAACAATGAGCAGTTCTTC. Combining the CDR3 with reference TRBV5-1 and TRBJ2-1 gives the whole variable domain KAGVTQTPRYLIKTRGQQVTLSCSPISGHRSVSWYQQTPGQGLQFLFEYFSETQRNKGNFPGRFSGRQFSNSRSEMNVSTLELGDSALYLCASSLAVGGNNEQFFGPGTRLTVL.

The sample holds one count of this clonotype. This chain links TRBV2 with TRBJ2-3; possibly TRBD2 for D (6 bases). Germline CDR1 is SNHLY and CDR2 is FYNNEI. The V end was cut by 10 bases, the J end by 3 bases, with 17 bases between. The CDR3 covers 14 residues. The CDR3 spells CAIPTRVGTDTQYF. CDR3 nucleotide sequence: TGTGCCATTCCGACTAGGGTAGGAACAGATACGCAGTATTTT.

This clonotype was detected many times. V is TRBV12-3 or TRBV12-4 and J is TRBJ2-7; 10 bases agree with TRBD1. Losses at the gene ends were 4 bases for V and 6 bases for J; bases not matched to a gene: 6. The CDR3 is 14 residues long. CDR3 region: CASSSRQGAGEQYF. CDR3 nucleotides: TGTGCCAGCAGTTCAAGACAGGGGGCCGGCGAGCAGTACTTC.

The chain joins TRBV7-2 to TRBJ1-2, with D unresolved. With 10 bases removed from V and 4 bases from J, the gap between germline ends came to 22 bases. This CDR3 spans 15 amino acids. Germline V gene data show CDR1 as SGHTA and CDR2 as FQGNSA. The CDR3 spells CATPVGEPDPYGYTF. CDR3 nucleotide sequence: TGTGCCACCCCAGTAGGTGAACCGGACCCCTATGGCTACACCTTC.

This clonotype was seen a handful of times. This chain links TRBV14 with TRBJ2-2; D may match TRBD1 or TRBD2 (5 bases each). The germline V and J ends were trimmed by 1 base and 2 bases, with 11 bases remaining between them. The germline CDR1 and CDR2 sequences are SGHDN and FVKESK. This CDR3 region has 16 residues. CDR3 loop: CASSQGDGVNTGELFF. Written as DNA, the CDR3 is TGTGCCAGCAGCCAAGGGGACGGAGTTAACACCGGGGAGCTGTTTTTT.

The chain couples TRBV7-8 to TRBJ2-7; no clear D gene. Germline CDR1 SGHVS, CDR2 FQNEAQ. This CDR3 contains 13 residues. V lost 4 bases and J 5 bases, leaving 12 bases between the germline ends. For the CDR3, the DNA is TGTGCCAGCAGCTCAGAGGAACCTAACGAGCAGTACTTC. It is translated as CASSSEEPNEQYF.

The V gene is TRBV27, the J gene TRBJ2-4; 8 nucleotides match TRBD2. This CDR3 has 15 amino acids. Trimming took 3 bases from V and 5 from J; bases not matched to a gene: 6. Germline-derived CDR1 and CDR2 are MNHEY and SMNVEV (reference sequence). For the CDR3, the DNA is TGTGCCAGCAGTTTTCGTCCGGGACTAGAAAACATTCAGTACTTC. Amino acid sequence: CASSFRPGLENIQYF.

This clonotype came up a few times. The V gene is TRBV7-8, the J gene TRBJ2-3; no reliable D call. Trimming took off 11 bases at V and 3 bases at J, with 12 bases between the two ends. This CDR3 has 12 amino acids. Germline CDR1 and CDR2: SGHVS and FQNEAQ. The CDR3 loop reads CALHAKTDTQYF. CDR3 sequence (DNA): TGTGCCCTACACGCCAAGACAGATACGCAGTATTTT.

With regard to this clonotype: Because the CDR3 is missing its conserved closing phenylalanine or tryptophan, this is likely a read error. The chain carries TRBV12-3 or TRBV12-4 and TRBJ2-7; D unresolved. Trimming pared 1 base from V and 6 bases from J, leaving 19 bases between. The CDR3 is 16 residues long. CDR3 nucleotides: TGTGCCAGCAGTTTAGGCGTGGGGTCCACTATCTCCGAGCAGTACTGC. Translated: CASSLGVGSTISEQYC.

This clonotype was observed a few times. This chain connects TRBV10-3 to TRBJ2-3; D call uncertain. The V gene lost 7 bases and the J gene lost 2 bases, with 10 bases spanning the gap. The CDR3 is 13 amino acids. CDR1 is ENHRY, CDR2 SYGVKD, per germline. The DNA of the CDR3 is TGTGCCATCAAAACATCCACCACAGATACGCAGTATTTT. It specifies CAIKTSTTDTQYF.

This chain joins TRBV5-1 and TRBJ2-2; D may be TRBD1 or TRBD2 (5 bases each). Trimming removed 4 bases at V and 2 bases at J, with 12 bases between. CDR1 SGHRS and CDR2 YFSETQ come from the germline V gene. The CDR3 is 15 amino acids. Here the CDR3 reads CASSGTGGNTGELFF. The CDR3 bases are TGCGCCAGCAGCGGCACAGGAGGAAACACCGGGGAGCTGTTTTTT. Drawing the rest from reference TRBV5-1 and TRBJ2-2, the complete variable domain is KAGVTQTPRYLIKTRGQQVTLSCSPISGHRSVSWYQQTPGQGLQFLFEYFSETQRNKGNFPGRFSGRQFSNSRSEMNVSTLELGDSALYLCASSGTGGNTGELFFGEGSRLTVL.

At least ten counts were recorded for this clonotype. The chain couples TRBV29-1 to TRBJ2-1; 11 nucleotides agree with TRBD2. Germline assignment: CDR1 SQVTM and CDR2 ANQGSEA. Trimming took 3 bases from V and 9 from J; bases not matched to a gene: 7. The CDR3 consists of 14 residues. CDR3 sequence: CSVEPRLAGFEQFF. In DNA, the CDR3 is TGCAGCGTTGAGCCCCGACTAGCGGGATTTGAGCAGTTCTTC.

This clonotype was picked up many times. The chain uses TRBV29-1 and TRBJ2-2; D may correspond to TRBD1 or TRBD2 (5 bases each). The CDR3 contains 12 residues. V gave up 5 bases and J gave up 5 bases, with 9 bases separating them. Germline CDR1 SQVTM, CDR2 ANQGSEA. The CDR3 nucleotides read TGCAGCGTTCGGGACGGGACCGGGGAGCTGTTTTTT. It translates to CSVRDGTGELFF.

The chain carries TRBV7-8 and TRBJ2-1, with TRBD2 identical over 14 bases. The CDR3 has 17 amino acids. In germline, CDR1 is SGHVS, CDR2 FQNEAQ. V shed 5 bases and J 1 base; nucleotides not matched to a gene: 4. The CDR3 nucleotides read TGTGCCAGCAGCGCGGGGACTAGCGGGAGATCCTACAATGAGCAGTTCTTC. Translation: CASSAGTSGRSYNEQFF.

V gene TRBV7-9 combines with J gene TRBJ2-2; perhaps TRBD1 as D (5 bases). Germline V gene sequence: CDR1 SEHNR, CDR2 FQNEAQ (reference sequence). This CDR3 region has 16 residues. Trimming left V 1 base short and J 4 bases short, with 13 bases between. The CDR3 loop reads CASSLVIRVRTGELFF. Here the CDR3 DNA reads TGTGCCAGCAGCTTAGTCATCAGGGTGCGCACCGGGGAGCTGTTTTTT.

The chain uses TRBV18 and TRBJ2-1, with 10 bases matching TRBD2. Looked up from germline, CDR1 is KGHSH and CDR2 is LQKENI. CDR3 length: 15 residues. V was clipped by 4 bases and J by 10 bases; unmatched bases: 10. The CDR3, as DNA: TGTGCCAGCTCACGCGGATTAGCGGGAGGAGAAGAGCAGTTCTTC. Its translation: CASSRGLAGGEEQFF.

This clonotype was counted at least ten times. This rearrangement joins TRBV6-1 to TRBJ1-1; D not certain. Trimming removed 1 base from V and 3 bases from J, with 3 bases in between. The CDR3 is 12 amino acids. CDR1 and CDR2 from the germline V gene are MNHNS and SASEGT. The CDR3 spells CASSEGYTEAFF. The CDR3 bases are TGTGCCAGCAGTGAAGGGTACACTGAAGCTTTCTTT.

The chain uses TRBV4-1 and TRBJ1-2; D is perhaps TRBD1 (5 bases). V shed 2 bases and J shed 5 bases, with 18 bases lying between them. In germline, CDR1 is MGHRA, CDR2 YSYEKL. CDR3 length: 16 residues. CDR3 residues: CASSQIRQKKSYGYTF. Written as DNA, the CDR3 is TGCGCCAGCAGCCAAATTCGACAGAAGAAGTCTTATGGCTACACCTTC.

The table lists this clonotype with many counts. The genes are TRBV24-1 and TRBJ1-1; D not certain. The germline V gene encodes CDR1 KGHDR and CDR2 SFDVKD. The CDR3 length is 13 residues. V was pared by 0 bases and J by 0 bases, with 1 base between. CDR3 nucleotide sequence: TGTGCCACCAGTGATTTGTTGAACACTGAAGCTTTCTTT. Its protein is CATSDLLNTEAFF.

The V call is TRBV6-2 or TRBV6-3, the J call TRBJ1-5; possibly TRBD1 for D (6 bases). Deletions cut 3 bases from V and 0 bases from J, with 9 bases between. This CDR3 region has 15 residues. CDR1 MNHEY and CDR2 SVGEGT come from the germline V gene. Here the CDR3 DNA reads TGTGCCAGCAGTTATCAGGGGACTAGCAATCAGCCCCAGCATTTT. As protein: CASSYQGTSNQPQHF.

This clonotype turned up a few times. V gene TRBV2 combines with J gene TRBJ1-1; the match to TRBD1 covers 8 bases. The CDR3 is made up of 13 amino acids. The V and J ends lost 6 bases and 6 bases, in that order; junction bases with no gene match: 6. Germline V gene lookup returns CDR1 SNHLY and CDR2 FYNNEI. CDR3 nucleotide sequence: TGTGCCAGCAGGCGGACAGGGCGGCCTGAAGCTTTCTTT. Protein product: CASRRTGRPEAFF.

This clonotype was found a few times. The chain uses TRBV6-6 and TRBJ1-6, with D possibly matching TRBD1 (5 bases). This CDR3 has 13 amino acids. Trimming took 2 bases from V and 8 from J, leaving 7 bases between them. Germline V gene data show CDR1 as MNHNY and CDR2 as SVGAGI (reference sequence). CDR3 region: CASSYQTDSPLHF. CDR3 DNA sequence: TGTGCCAGCAGTTACCAGACAGATTCACCCCTCCACTTT.

This clonotype was picked up a small number of times. The chain recombines TRBV19 with TRBJ2-6, with D perhaps TRBD1 (5 bases). The CDR3 is 17 amino acids. Trimming cost V 1 base and J 4 bases, with 14 bases left between them. Germline V gives CDR1 LNHDA, CDR2 SQIVND (reference sequence). As DNA, the CDR3 is TGTGCCAGTAGTATAGGTCCAGGGTCGCCCGGGGCCAACGTCCTGACTTTC. Translated: CASSIGPGSPGANVLTF.

This clonotype appeared a few times. This chain uses TRBV7-9 with TRBJ2-2; D is undetermined. The CDR3 is 14 amino acids. V lost 1 base, J lost 8 bases, and 11 bases lay in between. Germline-derived CDR1 and CDR2 are SEHNR and FQNEAQ (reference sequence). The CDR3 bases are TGTGCCAGCAGCTTAGGGTCCGCAAGGGGGGAGCTGTTTTTT. The encoded protein is CASSLGSARGELFF.